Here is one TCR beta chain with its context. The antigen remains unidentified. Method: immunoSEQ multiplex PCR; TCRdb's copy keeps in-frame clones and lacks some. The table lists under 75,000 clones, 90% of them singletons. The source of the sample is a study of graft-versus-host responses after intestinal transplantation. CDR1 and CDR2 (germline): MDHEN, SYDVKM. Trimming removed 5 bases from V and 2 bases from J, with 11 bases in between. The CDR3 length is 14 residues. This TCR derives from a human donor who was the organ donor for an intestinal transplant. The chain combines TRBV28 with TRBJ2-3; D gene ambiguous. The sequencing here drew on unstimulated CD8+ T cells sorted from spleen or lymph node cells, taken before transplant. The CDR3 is CASSNQEYTDTQYF. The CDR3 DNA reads TGTGCCAGCAGTAACCAGGAATACACAGATACGCAGTATTTT. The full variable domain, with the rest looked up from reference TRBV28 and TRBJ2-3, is DVKVTQSSRYLVKRTGEKVFLECVQDMDHENMFWYRQDPGLGLRLIYFSYDVKMKEKGDIPEGYSVSREKKERFSLILESASTNQTSMYLCASSNQEYTDTQYFGPGTRLTVL.